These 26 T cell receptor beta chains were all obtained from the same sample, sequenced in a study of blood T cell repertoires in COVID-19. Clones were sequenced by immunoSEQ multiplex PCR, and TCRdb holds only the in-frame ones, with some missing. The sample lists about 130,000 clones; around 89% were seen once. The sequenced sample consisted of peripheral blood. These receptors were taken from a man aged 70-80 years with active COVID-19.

In DNA form, the CDR3 reads TGTGCCAGCAGCCAAGGACGACCGCTCCGGGATGAGCAGTTCTTC. Its translation: CASSQGRPLRDEQFF. The chain carries TRBV3-1 (or the pseudogene TRBV3-2) and TRBJ2-1; D gene uncertain. CDR1 is LGHDT and CDR2 is YNNKEL in the germline V gene (reference sequence). This CDR3 comprises 15 residues. Trimming cost V 1 base and J 8 bases, with 15 bases left between them.

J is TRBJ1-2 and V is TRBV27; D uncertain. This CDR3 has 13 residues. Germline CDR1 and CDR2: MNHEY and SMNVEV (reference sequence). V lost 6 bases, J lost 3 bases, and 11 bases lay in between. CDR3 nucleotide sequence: TGTGCCAGCAGCCAACAGCTTCACTATGGCTACACCTTC. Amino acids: CASSQQLHYGYTF.

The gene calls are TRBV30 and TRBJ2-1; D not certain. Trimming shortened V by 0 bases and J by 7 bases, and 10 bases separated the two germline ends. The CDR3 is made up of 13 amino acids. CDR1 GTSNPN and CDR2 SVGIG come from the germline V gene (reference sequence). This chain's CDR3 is CAWSVTPSNEQFF. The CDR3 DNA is TGTGCCTGGAGTGTCACTCCCTCAAATGAGCAGTTCTTC.

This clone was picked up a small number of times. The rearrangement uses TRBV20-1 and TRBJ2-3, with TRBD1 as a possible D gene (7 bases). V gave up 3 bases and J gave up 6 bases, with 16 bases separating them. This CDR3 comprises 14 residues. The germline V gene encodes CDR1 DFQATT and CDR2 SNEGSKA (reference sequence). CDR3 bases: TGCAGTGCTAGTAGACAGGGTGGAGGGGATACGCAGTATTTT. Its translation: CSASRQGGGDTQYF.

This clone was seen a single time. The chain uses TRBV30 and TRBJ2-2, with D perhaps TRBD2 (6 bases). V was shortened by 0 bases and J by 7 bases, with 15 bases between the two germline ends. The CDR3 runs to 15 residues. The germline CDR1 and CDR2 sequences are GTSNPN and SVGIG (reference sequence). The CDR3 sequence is CAWSVLGEVSGELFF. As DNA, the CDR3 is TGTGCCTGGAGTGTACTCGGGGAGGTGAGCGGGGAGCTGTTTTTT.

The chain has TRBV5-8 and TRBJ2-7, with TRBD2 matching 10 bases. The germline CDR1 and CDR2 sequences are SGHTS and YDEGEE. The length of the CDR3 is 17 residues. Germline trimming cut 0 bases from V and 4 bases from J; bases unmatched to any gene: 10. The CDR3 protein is CASSLEVRGLAIYEQYF. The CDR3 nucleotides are TGTGCCAGCAGCTTGGAGGTGAGGGGACTAGCGATATACGAGCAGTACTTC. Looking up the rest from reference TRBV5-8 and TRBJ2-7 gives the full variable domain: EAGVTQSPTHLIKTRGQQATLRCSPISGHTSVYWYQQALGLGLQFLLWYDEGEERNRGNFPPRFSGRQFPNYSSELNVNALELEDSALYLCASSLEVRGLAIYEQYFGPGTRLTVT.

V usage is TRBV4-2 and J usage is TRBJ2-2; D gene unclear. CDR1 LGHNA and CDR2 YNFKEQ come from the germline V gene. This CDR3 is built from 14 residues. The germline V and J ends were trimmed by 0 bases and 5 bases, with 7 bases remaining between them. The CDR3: CASSQDGVTGELFF. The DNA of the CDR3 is TGTGCCAGCAGCCAAGACGGAGTTACCGGGGAGCTGTTTTTT.

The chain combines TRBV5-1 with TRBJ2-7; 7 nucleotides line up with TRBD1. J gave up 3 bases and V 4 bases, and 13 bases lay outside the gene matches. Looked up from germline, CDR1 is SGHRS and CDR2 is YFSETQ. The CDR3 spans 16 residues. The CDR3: CASSPFGQVKNYEQYF. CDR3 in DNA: TGCGCCAGCAGCCCATTCGGACAGGTTAAAAACTACGAGCAGTACTTC.

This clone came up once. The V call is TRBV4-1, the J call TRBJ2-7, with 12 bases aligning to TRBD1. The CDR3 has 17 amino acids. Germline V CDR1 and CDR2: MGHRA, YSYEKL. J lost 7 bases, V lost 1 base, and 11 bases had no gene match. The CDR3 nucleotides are TGCGCCAGCAGCCAAGGGAAAAAGGGACAGGGGGCTTGGGAGCAGTACTTC. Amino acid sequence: CASSQGKKGQGAWEQYF.

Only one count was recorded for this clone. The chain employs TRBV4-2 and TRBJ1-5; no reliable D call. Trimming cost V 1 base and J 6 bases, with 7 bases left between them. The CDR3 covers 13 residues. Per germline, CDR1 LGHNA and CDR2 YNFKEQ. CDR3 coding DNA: TGTGCCAGCAGCCAAGGACAAGGTCAGCCCCAGCATTTT. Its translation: CASSQGQGQPQHF.

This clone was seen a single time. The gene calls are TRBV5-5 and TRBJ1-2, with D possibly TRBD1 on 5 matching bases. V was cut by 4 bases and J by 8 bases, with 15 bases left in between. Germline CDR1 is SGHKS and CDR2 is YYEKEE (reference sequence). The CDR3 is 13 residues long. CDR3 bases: TGTGCCAGCAGCACCGGACAAAGGGGCGGCTACACCTTC. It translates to CASSTGQRGGYTF.

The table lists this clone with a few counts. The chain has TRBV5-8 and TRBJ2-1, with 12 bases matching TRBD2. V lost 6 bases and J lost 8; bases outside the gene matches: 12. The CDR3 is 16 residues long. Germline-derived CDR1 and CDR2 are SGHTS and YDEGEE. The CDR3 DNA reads TGTGCCAGCACCACTCGGGCTAGCGGGAGGGCCTATGAGCAGTTCTTC. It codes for CASTTRASGRAYEQFF. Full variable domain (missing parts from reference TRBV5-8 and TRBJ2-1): EAGVTQSPTHLIKTRGQQATLRCSPISGHTSVYWYQQALGLGLQFLLWYDEGEERNRGNFPPRFSGRQFPNYSSELNVNALELEDSALYLCASTTRASGRAYEQFFGPGTRLTVL.

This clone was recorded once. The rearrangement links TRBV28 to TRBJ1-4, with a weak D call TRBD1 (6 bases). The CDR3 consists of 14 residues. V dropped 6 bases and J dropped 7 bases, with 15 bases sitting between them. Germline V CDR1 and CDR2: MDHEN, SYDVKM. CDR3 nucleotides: TGTGCCAGCAGGGGGTGGGACAAAGTTGAAAAACTGTTTTTT. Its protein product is CASRGWDKVEKLFF.

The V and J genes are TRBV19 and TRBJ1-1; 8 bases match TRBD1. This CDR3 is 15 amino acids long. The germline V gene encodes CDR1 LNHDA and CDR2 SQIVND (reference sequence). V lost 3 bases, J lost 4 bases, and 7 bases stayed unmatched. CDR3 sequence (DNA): TGTGCCAGTAGTATTTCCCACAGGGGGGCCACTGAAGCTTTCTTT. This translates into CASSISHRGATEAFF.

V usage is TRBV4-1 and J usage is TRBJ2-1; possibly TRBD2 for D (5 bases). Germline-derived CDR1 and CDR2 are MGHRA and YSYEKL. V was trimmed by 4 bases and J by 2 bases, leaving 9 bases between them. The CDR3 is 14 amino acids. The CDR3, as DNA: TGCGCCAGCAGCCCTGAGGGAGCCTACAATGAGCAGTTCTTC. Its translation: CASSPEGAYNEQFF.

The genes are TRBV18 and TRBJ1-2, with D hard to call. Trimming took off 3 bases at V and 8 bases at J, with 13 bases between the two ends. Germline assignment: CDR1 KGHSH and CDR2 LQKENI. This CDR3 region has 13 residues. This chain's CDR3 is CASSPGQEGGYTF. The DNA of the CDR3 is TGTGCCAGCTCACCGGGTCAGGAAGGAGGCTACACCTTC.

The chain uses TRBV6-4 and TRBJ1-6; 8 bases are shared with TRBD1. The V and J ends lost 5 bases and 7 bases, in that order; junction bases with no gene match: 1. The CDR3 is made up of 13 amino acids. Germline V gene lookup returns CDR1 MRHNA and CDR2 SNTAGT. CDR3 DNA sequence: TGTGCCAGCAGTCCAGGGGGCAATTCACCCCTCCACTTT. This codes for CASSPGGNSPLHF.

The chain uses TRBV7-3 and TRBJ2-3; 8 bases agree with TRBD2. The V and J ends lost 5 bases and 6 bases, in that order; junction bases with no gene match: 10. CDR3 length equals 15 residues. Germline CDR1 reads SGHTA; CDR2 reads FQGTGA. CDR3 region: CASSQKLGGADTQYF. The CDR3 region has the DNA TGTGCCAGCAGCCAGAAACTCGGGGGGGCGGATACGCAGTATTTT.

CDR3 bases: TGTGCCATCAGTGCAGGCTCGTCGGGCACAGATACGCAGTATTTT. Its translation is CAISAGSSGTDTQYF. This chain links TRBV10-3 with TRBJ2-3; D remains unclear. CDR1 and CDR2 from the germline V gene are ENHRY and SYGVKD. CDR3 length: 15 amino acids. V dropped 4 bases and J dropped 1 base, with 12 bases sitting between them.

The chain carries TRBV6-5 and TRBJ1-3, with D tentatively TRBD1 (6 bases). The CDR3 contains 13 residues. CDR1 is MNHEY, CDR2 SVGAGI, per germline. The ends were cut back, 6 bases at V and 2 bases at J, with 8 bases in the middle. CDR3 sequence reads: CASRQGAGNTIYF. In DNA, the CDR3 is TGTGCCAGCAGACAGGGTGCTGGAAACACCATATATTTT.

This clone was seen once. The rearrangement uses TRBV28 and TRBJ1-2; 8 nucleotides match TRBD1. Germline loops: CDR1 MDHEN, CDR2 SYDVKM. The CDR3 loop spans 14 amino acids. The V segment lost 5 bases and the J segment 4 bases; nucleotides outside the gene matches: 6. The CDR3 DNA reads TGTGCCAGCAGTATCGGACAGGGTGGCTATGGCTACACCTTC. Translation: CASSIGQGGYGYTF.

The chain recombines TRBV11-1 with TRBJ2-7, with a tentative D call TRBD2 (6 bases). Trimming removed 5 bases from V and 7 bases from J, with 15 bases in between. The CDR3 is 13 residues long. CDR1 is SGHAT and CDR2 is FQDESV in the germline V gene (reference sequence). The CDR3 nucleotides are TGTGCCAGCAGCCCCAGGACCCGGGGGGAGCAGTACTTC. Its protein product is CASSPRTRGEQYF.

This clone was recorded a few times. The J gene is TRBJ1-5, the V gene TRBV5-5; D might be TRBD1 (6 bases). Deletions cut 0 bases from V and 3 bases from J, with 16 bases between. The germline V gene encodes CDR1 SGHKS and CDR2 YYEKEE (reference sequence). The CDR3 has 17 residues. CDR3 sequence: CASSLALGGQNNQPQHF. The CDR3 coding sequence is TGTGCCAGCAGCTTGGCCCTGGGGGGGCAGAACAATCAGCCCCAGCATTTT.

CDR3 DNA sequence: TGTGCCAGCAGCCAAGTGGAGGGCGGGACCCAGTACTTC. It encodes CASSQVEGGTQYF. The chain employs TRBV3-1 (or the pseudogene TRBV3-2) and TRBJ2-5, with D maybe TRBD2 (6 bases). With 1 base removed from V and 7 bases from J, the gap between germline ends came to 10 bases. Germline CDR1 is LGHDT and CDR2 is YNNKEL (reference sequence). This CDR3 contains 13 residues.

CDR3 sequence (DNA): TGTGCCTGGGCGGCGGGGGGCTATAATTCACCCCTCCACTTT. Its protein product is CAWAAGGYNSPLHF. The rearrangement uses TRBV30 and TRBJ1-6, with D perhaps TRBD1 (5 bases). Per the germline V gene, CDR1 is GTSNPN and CDR2 is SVGIG (reference sequence). Trimming shortened V by 5 bases and J by 3 bases, and 11 bases separated the two germline ends. The CDR3 length is 14 residues.

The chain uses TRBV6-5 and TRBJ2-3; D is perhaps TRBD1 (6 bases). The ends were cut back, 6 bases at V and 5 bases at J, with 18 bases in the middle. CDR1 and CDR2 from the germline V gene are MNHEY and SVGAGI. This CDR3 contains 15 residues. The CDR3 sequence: CASRSRGPFGDTQYF. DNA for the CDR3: TGTGCCAGCAGATCCAGGGGTCCCTTCGGAGATACGCAGTATTTT.